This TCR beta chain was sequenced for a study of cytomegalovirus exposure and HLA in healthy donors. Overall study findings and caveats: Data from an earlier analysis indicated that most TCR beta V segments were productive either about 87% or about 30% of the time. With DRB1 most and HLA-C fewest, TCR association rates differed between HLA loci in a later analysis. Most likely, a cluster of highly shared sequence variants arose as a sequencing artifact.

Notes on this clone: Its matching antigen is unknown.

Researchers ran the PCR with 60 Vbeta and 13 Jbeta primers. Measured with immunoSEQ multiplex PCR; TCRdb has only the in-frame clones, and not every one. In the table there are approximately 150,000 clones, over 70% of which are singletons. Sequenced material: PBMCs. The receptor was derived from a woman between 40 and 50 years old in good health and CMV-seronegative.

The CDR3: CASISRHDYEQYF. The CDR3 DNA sequence: TGTGCCAGCATTAGCCGGCACGACTACGAGCAGTACTTC. This chain joins TRBV2 and TRBJ2-7; no reliable D call. V was shortened by 7 bases and J by 3 bases, with 13 bases between the two germline ends. CDR1 and CDR2 (germline): SNHLY, FYNNEI. CDR3 size: 13 residues. Filled out from reference TRBV2 and TRBJ2-7, the complete variable domain reads EPEVTQTPSHQVTQMGQEVILRCVPISNHLYFYWYRQILGQKVEFLVSFYNNEISEKSEIFDDQFSVERPDGSNFTLKIRSTKLEDSAMYFCASISRHDYEQYFGPGTRLTVT.